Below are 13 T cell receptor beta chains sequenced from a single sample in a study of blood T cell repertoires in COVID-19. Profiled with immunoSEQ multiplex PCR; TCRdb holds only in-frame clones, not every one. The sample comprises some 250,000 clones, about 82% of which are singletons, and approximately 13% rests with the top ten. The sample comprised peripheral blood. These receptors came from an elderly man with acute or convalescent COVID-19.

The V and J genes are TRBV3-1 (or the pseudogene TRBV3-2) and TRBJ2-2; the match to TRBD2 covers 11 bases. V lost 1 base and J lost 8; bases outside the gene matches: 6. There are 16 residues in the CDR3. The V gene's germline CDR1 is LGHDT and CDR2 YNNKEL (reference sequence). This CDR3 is CASSQAGTSGTGELFF. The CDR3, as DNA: TGTGCCAGCAGCCAAGCCGGGACTAGCGGCACGGGGGAGCTGTTTTTT.

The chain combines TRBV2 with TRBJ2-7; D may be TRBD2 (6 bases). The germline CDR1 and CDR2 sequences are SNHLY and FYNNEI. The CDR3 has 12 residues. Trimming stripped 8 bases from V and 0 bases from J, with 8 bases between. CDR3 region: CASGRSSYEQYF. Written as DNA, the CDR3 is TGTGCCAGCGGGAGGAGCTCCTACGAGCAGTACTTC.

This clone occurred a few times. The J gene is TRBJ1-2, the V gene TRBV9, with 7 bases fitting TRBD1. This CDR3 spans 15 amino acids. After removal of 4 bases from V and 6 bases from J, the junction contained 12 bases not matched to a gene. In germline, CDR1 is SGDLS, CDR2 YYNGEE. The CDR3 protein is CASSTRQGGVDGYTF. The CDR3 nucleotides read TGTGCCAGCAGCACCCGACAGGGAGGTGTCGATGGCTACACCTTC.

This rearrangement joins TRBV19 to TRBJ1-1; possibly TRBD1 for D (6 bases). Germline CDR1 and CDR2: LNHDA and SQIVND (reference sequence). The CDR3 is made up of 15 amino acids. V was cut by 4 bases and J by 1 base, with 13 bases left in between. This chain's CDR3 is CASSTQGHSNTEAFF. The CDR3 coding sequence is TGTGCCAGTAGTACCCAGGGACATTCGAACACTGAAGCTTTCTTT.

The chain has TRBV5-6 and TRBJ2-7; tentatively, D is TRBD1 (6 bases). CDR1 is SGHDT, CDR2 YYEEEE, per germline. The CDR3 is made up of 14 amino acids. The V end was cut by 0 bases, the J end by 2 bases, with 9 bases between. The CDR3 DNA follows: TGTGCCAGCAGCTTGGGACAGGCTACCTACGAGCAGTACTTC. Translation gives CASSLGQATYEQYF.

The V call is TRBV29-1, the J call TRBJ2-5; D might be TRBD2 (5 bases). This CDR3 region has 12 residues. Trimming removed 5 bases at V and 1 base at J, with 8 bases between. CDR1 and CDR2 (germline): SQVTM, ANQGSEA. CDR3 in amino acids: CSVLAFQETQYF. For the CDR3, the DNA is TGCAGCGTTTTAGCGTTCCAAGAGACCCAGTACTTC. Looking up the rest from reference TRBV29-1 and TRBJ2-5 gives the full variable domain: SAVISQKPSRDICQRGTSLTIQCQVDSQVTMMFWYRQQPGQSLTLIATANQGSEATYESGFVIDKFPISRPNLTFSTLTVSNMSPEDSSIYLCSVLAFQETQYFGPGTRLLVL.

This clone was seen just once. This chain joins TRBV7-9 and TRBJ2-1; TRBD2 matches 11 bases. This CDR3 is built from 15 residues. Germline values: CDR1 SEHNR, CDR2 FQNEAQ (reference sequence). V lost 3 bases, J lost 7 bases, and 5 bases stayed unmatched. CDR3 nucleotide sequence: TGTGCCAGCAGCTTGCTAGCGGGGGGCCAGAATGAGCAGTTCTTC. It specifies CASSLLAGGQNEQFF. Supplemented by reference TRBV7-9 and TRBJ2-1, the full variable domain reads DTGVSQNPRHKITKRGQNVTFRCDPISEHNRLYWYRQTLGQGPEFLTYFQNEAQLEKSRLLSDRFSAERPKGSFSTLEIQRTEQGDSAMYLCASSLLAGGQNEQFFGPGTRLTVL.

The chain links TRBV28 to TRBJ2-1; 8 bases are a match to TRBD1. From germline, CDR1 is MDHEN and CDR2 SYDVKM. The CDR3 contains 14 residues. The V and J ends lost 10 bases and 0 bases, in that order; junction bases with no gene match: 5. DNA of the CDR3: TGTGCCATTAACACAGGGGGCTCCTACAATGAGCAGTTCTTC. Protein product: CAINTGGSYNEQFF.

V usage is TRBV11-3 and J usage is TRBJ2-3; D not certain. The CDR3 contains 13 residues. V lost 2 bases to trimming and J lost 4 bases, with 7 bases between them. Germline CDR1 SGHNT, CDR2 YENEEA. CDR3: CASSLSGSDTQYF. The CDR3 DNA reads TGTGCCAGCAGCTTATCGGGTTCAGATACGCAGTATTTT.

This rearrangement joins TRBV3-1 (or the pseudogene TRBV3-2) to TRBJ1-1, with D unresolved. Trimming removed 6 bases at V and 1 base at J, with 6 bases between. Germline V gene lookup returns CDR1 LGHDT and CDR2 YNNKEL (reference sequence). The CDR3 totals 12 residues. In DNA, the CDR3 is TGTGCCAGCAGTCTACCGAACACTGAAGCTTTCTTT. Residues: CASSLPNTEAFF.

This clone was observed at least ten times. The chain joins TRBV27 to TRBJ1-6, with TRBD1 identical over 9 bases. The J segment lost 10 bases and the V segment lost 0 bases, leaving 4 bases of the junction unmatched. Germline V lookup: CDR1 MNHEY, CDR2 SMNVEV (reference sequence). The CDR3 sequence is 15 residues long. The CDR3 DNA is TGTGCCAGCAGTTTATCGGACAGGGGTGTATCACCCCTCCACTTT. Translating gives CASSLSDRGVSPLHF.

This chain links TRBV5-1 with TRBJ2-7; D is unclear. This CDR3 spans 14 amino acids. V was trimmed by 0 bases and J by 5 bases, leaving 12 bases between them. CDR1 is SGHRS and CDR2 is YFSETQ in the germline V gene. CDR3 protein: CASSLAGSSNEQYF. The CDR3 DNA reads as TGCGCCAGCAGCTTGGCCGGTTCGTCCAACGAGCAGTACTTC.

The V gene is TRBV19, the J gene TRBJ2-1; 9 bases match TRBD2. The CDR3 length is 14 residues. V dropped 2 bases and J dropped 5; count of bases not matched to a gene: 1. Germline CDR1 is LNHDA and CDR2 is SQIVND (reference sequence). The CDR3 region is CASSIRLADNEQFF. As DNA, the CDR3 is TGTGCCAGTAGTATAAGACTAGCGGACAATGAGCAGTTCTTC.